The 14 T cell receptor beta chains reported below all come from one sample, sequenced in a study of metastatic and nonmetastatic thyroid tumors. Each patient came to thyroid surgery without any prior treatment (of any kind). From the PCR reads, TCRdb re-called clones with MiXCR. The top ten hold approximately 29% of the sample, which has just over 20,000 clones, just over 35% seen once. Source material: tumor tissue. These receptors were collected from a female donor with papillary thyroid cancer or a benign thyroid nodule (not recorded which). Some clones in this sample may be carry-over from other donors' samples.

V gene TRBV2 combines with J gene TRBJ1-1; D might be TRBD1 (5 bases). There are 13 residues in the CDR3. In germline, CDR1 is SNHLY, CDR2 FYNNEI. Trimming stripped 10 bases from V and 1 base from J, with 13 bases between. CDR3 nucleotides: TGTGCCAACAGGCTCCACGAGAACACTGAAGCTTTCTTT. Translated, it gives CANRLHENTEAFF.

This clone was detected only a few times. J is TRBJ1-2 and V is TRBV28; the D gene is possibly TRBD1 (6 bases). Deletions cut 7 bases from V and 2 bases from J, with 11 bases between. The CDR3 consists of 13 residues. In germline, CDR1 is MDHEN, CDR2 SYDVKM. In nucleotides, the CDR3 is TGTGCCAGCACCCGAACAGGGAACTATGGCTACACCTTC. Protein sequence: CASTRTGNYGYTF.

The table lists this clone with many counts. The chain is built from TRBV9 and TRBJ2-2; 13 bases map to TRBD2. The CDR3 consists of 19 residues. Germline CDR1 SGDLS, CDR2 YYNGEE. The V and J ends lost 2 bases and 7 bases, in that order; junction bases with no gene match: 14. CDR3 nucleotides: TGTGCCAGCAGCGTGGGGGATCATGTACTAGCGGGAGGGATCGGGGAGCTGTTTTTT. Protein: CASSVGDHVLAGGIGELFF.

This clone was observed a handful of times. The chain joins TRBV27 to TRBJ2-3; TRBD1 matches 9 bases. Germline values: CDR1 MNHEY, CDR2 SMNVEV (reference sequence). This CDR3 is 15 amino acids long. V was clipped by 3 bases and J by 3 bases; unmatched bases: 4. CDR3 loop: CASSFWDRATDTQYF. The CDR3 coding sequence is TGTGCCAGCAGTTTTTGGGACAGGGCAACAGATACGCAGTATTTT.

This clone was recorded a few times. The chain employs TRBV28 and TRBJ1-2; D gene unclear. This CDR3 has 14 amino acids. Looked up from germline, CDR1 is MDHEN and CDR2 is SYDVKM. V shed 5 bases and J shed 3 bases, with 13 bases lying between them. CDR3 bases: TGTGCCAGCAGTCCCCGGAGCCTCTACTATGGCTACACCTTC. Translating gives CASSPRSLYYGYTF.

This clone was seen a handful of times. The CDR3 loop is CASRRTSGYYNEQFF. DNA for the CDR3: TGTGCCAGCAGGAGGACTAGCGGCTACTACAATGAGCAGTTCTTC. This chain uses TRBV12-3 or TRBV12-4 with TRBJ2-1; 10 bases map to TRBD2. The CDR3 covers 15 residues. With 6 bases clipped from V and 3 bases from J, the junction kept 5 bases outside the gene matches.

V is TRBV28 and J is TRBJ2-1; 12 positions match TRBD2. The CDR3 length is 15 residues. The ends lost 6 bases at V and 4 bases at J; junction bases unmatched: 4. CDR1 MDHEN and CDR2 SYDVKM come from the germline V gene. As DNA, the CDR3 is TGTGCCAGCAGGCCGGGACTAGCGGGTTACAATGAGCAGTTCTTC. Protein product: CASRPGLAGYNEQFF.

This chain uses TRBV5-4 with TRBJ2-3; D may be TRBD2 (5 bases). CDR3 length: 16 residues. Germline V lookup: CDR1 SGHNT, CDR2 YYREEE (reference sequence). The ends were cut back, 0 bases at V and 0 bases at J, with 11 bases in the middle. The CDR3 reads CASSLVGPGSTDTQYF. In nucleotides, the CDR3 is TGTGCCAGCAGCTTGGTGGGTCCGGGGAGCACAGATACGCAGTATTTT.

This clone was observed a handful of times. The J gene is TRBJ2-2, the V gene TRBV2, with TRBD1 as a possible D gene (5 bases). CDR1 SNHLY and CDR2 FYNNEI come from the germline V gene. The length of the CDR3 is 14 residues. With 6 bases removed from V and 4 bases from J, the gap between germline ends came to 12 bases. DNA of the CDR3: TGTGCCAGCAGGCCCAGGGTTGCCACCGGGGAGCTGTTTTTT. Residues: CASRPRVATGELFF.

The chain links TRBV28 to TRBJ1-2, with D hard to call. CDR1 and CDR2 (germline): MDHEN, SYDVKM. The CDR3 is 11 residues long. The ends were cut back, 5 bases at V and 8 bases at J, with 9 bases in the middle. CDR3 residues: CASSLAAGYTF. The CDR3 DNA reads TGTGCCAGCAGTCTGGCCGCGGGCTACACCTTC.

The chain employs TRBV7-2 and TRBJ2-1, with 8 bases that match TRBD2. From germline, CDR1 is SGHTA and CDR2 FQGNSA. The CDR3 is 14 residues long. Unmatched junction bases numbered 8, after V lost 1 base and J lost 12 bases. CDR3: CASSLEGPGLGQFF. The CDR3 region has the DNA TGTGCCAGCAGCTTAGAAGGGCCGGGACTAGGGCAGTTCTTC.

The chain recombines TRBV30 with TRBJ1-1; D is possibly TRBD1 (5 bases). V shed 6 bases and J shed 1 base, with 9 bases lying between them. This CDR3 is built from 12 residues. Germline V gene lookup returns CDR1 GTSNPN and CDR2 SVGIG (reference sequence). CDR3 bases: TGTGCCTGCACTAGGGGGAACACTGAAGCTTTCTTT. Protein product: CACTRGNTEAFF.

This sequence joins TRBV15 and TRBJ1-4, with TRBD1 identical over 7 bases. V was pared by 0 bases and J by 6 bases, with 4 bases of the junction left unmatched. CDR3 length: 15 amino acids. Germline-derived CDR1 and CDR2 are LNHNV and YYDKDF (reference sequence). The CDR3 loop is CATSRERTGDEKLFF. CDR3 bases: TGTGCCACCAGCAGAGAGAGGACAGGAGATGAAAAACTGTTTTTT. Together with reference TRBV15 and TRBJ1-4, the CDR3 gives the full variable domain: DAMVIQNPRYQVTQFGKPVTLSCSQTLNHNVMYWYQQKSSQAPKLLFHYYDKDFNNEADTPDNFQSRRPNTSFCFLDIRSPGLGDTAMYLCATSRERTGDEKLFFGSGTQLSVL.

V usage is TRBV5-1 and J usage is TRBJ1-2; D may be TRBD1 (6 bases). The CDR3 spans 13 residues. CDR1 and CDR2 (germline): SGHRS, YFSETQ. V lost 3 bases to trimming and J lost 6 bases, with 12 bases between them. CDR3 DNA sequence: TGCGCCAGCAGCTACAGGGTTCAGGATGGCTACACCTTC. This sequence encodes CASSYRVQDGYTF.